These T cell receptor beta chains were read from a single sample in a study of T cells in Graves' hyperthyroidism and ophthalmopathy. TCRdb reprocessed the multiplex PCR reads via MiXCR and lists one record per CDR3 protein. Of some 510,000 distinct CDR3 sequences in the sample, about a fifth were seen once. Sequencing input: blood. Every receptor here comes from a young man with Graves' hyperthyroidism. The CDR3 runs from the conserved cysteine through the conserved F or W. Fields, in order: clone size, J gene, V gene, D gene, CDR3 protein, CDR3 DNA. The D gene is left open where the match is weak. The size field is filled for only some rows; it gives once, few, many or a size class.

>many|TRBJ1-2|TRBV24-1|NA
CATSTWGNYGYTF
TGTGCCACCAGTACGTGGGGTAACTATGGCTACACCTTC
>many|TRBJ1-3|TRBV6-5|TRBD1
CAAQGAGNTIYF
TGTGCCGCCCAGGGGGCTGGAAACACCATATATTTT
>many|TRBJ1-5|TRBV20-1|TRBD1
CSAAPWTGGYNQPQHF
TGCAGTGCTGCCCCGTGGACAGGGGGCTACAATCAGCCCCAGCATTTT
>many|TRBJ2-7|TRBV4-1|NA
CASSQVPGRNFYEQYF
TGCGCCAGCAGCCAAGTCCCGGGACGGAACTTCTACGAGCAGTACTTC
>NA|TRBJ1-5|TRBV7-9|TRBD1
CASSLGQGGSNQPQHF
TGTGCCAGCAGCTTAGGACAGGGAGGTAGCAATCAGCCCCAGCATTTT
>many|TRBJ2-7|TRBV19|NA
CASGGTAYEQYF
TGTGCCAGTGGGGGGACAGCCTACGAGCAGTACTTC
>NA|TRBJ1-2|TRBV12-3/TRBV12-4|TRBD1
CASSLGTGPYGYTF
TGTGCCAGCAGTTTAGGGACAGGGCCCTATGGCTACACCTTC
>NA|TRBJ1-5|TRBV9|NA
CASSVAGESNQPQHF
TGTGCCAGCAGCGTAGCAGGGGAGAGCAATCAGCCCCAGCATTTT
>many|TRBJ2-7|TRBV20-1|TRBD1
CSALTGQDHLFSYEQYF
TGCAGTGCTTTAACGGGACAGGACCACTTATTCTCCTACGAGCAGTACTTC
>few|TRBJ1-2|TRBV24-1|NA
CATSAGVNYGYTF
TGTGCCACCAGTGCCGGGGTTAACTATGGCTACACCTTC
>many|TRBJ2-7|TRBV20-1|NA
CSAQTYEQYF
TGCAGTGCCCAGACCTACGAGCAGTACTTC
>many|TRBJ1-3|TRBV9|NA
CASSLGGSSGNTIYF
TGTGCCAGCAGCCTAGGGGGGAGCTCTGGAAACACCATATATTTT
>many|TRBJ2-5|TRBV12-3/TRBV12-4|TRBD2
CASIVRGEETQYF
TGTGCCAGCATCGTTCGGGGGGAAGAGACCCAGTACTTC
>NA|TRBJ1-1|TRBV6-1|NA
CASSEEVTEAFF
TGTGCCAGCAGTGAGGAGGTCACTGAAGCTTTCTTT
>many|TRBJ1-5|TRBV15|NA
CATSRDRSYSNQPQHF
TGTGCCACCAGCAGAGACAGGTCTTATAGCAATCAGCCCCAGCATTTT
>many|TRBJ2-5|TRBV6-1|NA
CASSRWGGPGETQYF
TGTGCCAGCAGTCGATGGGGGGGGCCGGGTGAGACCCAGTACTTC
>many|TRBJ1-1|TRBV5-1|TRBD1
CASSLSYRGRNTEAFF
TGCGCCAGCAGCTTGTCCTACAGGGGAAGAAACACTGAAGCTTTCTTT
>NA|TRBJ2-7|TRBV12-3/TRBV12-4|NA
CASRLSRLTNEQYF
TGTGCCAGCAGGCTATCAAGGTTAACAAACGAGCAGTACTTC
>many|TRBJ1-2|TRBV12-3/TRBV12-4|NA
CASSGSGESGYTF
TGTGCCAGCAGTGGGTCAGGGGAGAGTGGCTACACCTTC
>few|TRBJ1-1|TRBV10-3|NA
CAIKSTAGHTEAFF
TGTGCCATCAAATCGACCGCAGGGCACACTGAAGCTTTCTTT
>many|TRBJ2-7|TRBV7-6|NA
CASSLGTEIYEQYF
TGTGCCAGCAGCTTAGGGACAGAGATCTACGAGCAGTACTTC
>NA|TRBJ2-5|TRBV11-2|NA
CASSSMGYQETQYF
TGTGCCAGCAGCTCCATGGGGTATCAAGAGACCCAGTACTTC
>many|TRBJ1-6|TRBV2|TRBD1
CASTTDRGGSPLHF
TGTGCCAGCACCACGGACAGGGGAGGATCACCCCTCCACTTT
>many|TRBJ1-2|TRBV12-3/TRBV12-4|TRBD1
CASSQQGYKGYTF
TGTGCCAGCAGTCAACAGGGGTATAAGGGCTACACCTTC
>many|TRBJ1-2|TRBV30|TRBD1
CAWSLTRTGYGYTF
TGTGCCTGGAGTCTTACCCGGACAGGGTATGGCTACACCTTC
>many|TRBJ2-7|TRBV11-2|NA
CASNPDSLLYEQYF
TGTGCCAGCAACCCGGACAGTCTACTTTACGAGCAGTACTTC
>many|TRBJ1-5|TRBV20-1|TRBD1
CSARGDRVNNQPQHF
TGCAGTGCTAGAGGGGACAGGGTCAACAATCAGCCCCAGCATTTT
>few|TRBJ2-2|TRBV6-2/TRBV6-3|NA
CASSYSGTFKRTGEPFF
TGTGCCAGCAGTTACTCGGGGACGTTTAAACGGACCGGGGAGCCGTTTTTT
>NA|TRBJ2-7|TRBV5-6|TRBD1
CASGSLTGGDANVDEQDF
TGTGCCAGCGGCTCACTAACAGGGGGCGACGCGAATGTTGACGAGCAGGACTTC
>NA|TRBJ2-7|TRBV11-2|NA
CASSLARAAYEQYF
TGTGCCAGCAGCTTAGCCAGGGCAGCCTACGAGCAGTACTTC
>many|TRBJ2-2|TRBV20-1|NA
CSAKGSGATGELFF
TGCAGTGCTAAGGGCTCGGGTGCCACCGGGGAGCTGTTTTTT
>many|TRBJ2-7|TRBV28|NA
CASSRGSEQYF
TGTGCCAGCAGCAGGGGTTCCGAGCAGTACTTC
>many|TRBJ1-2|TRBV9|NA
CASSGTGNYGYTF
TGTGCCAGCAGCGGGACGGGTAACTATGGCTACACCTTC
>NA|TRBJ2-5|TRBV11-2|TRBD2
CASSWPGGGETQYF
TGTGCCAGCAGCTGGCCGGGAGGGGGAGAGACCCAGTACTTC
>many|TRBJ1-5|TRBV19|NA
CASSIPGSFNQPQHF
TGTGCCAGTAGTATTCCGGGAAGCTTCAATCAGCCCCAGCATTTT
>few|TRBJ1-1|TRBV12-3/TRBV12-4|TRBD1
CASSPQGGAQNTEAFF
TGTGCCAGCAGTCCTCAGGGGGGGGCCCAGAACACTGAAGCTTTCTTT
>many|TRBJ1-2|TRBV12-3/TRBV12-4|NA
CASTLPAGSYTF
TGTGCCAGCACCCTCCCCGCCGGCTCTTACACCTTC
>NA|TRBJ1-1|TRBV27|TRBD1
CASAPDRENTEAFF
TGTGCCAGCGCCCCGGACAGGGAGAACACTGAAGCTTTCTTT